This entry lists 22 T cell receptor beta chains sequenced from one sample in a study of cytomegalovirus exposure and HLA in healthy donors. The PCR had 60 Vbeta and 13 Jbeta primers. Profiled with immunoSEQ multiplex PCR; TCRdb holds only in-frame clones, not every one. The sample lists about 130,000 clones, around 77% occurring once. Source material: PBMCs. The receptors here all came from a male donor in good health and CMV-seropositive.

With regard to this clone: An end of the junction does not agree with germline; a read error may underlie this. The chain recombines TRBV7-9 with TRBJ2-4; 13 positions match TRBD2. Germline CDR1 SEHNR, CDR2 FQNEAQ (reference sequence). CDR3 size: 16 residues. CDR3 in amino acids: CASSRTSGGSKNSQYF. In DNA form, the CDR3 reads TGTGCCAGCAGCCGGACTAGCGGGGGCTCAAAAAACAGTCAGTACTTC.

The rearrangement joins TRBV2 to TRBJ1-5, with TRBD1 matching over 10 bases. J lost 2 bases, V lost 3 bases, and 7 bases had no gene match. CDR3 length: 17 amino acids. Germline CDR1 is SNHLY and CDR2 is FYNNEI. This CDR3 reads CASSEDRGFLRNQPQHF. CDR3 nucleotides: TGTGCCAGCAGTGAGGACAGGGGGTTTCTTCGCAATCAGCCCCAGCATTTT.

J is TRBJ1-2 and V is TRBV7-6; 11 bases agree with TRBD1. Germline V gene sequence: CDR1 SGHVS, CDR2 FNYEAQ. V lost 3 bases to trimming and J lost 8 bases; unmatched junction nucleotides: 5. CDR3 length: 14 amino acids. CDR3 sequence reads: CASSFGTGGIGYTF. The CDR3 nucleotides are TGTGCCAGCAGCTTTGGGACAGGGGGAATAGGCTACACCTTC.

For the CDR3, the DNA is TGTGCCATCAGTTTAGCGGGAGGGTCCTACGAGCAGTACTTC. It codes for CAISLAGGSYEQYF. This chain uses TRBV10-3 with TRBJ2-7; 11 nucleotides match TRBD2. V lost 5 bases to trimming and J lost 1 base; unmatched junction nucleotides: 1. Germline assignment: CDR1 ENHRY and CDR2 SYGVKD. This CDR3 region has 14 residues.

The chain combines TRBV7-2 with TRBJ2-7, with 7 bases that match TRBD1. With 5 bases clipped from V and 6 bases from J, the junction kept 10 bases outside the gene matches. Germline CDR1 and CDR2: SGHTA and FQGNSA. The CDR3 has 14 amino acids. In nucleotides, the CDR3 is TGTGCCAGCAGCCCCGGGGACAGAAGCCGCGAGCAGTACTTC. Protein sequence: CASSPGDRSREQYF.

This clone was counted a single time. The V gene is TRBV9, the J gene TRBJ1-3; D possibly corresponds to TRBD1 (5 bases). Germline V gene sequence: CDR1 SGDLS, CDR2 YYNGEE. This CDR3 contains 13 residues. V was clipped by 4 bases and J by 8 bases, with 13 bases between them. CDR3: CASSSRGSDTIYF. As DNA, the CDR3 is TGTGCCAGCAGCTCGCGGGGCTCGGACACCATATATTTT.

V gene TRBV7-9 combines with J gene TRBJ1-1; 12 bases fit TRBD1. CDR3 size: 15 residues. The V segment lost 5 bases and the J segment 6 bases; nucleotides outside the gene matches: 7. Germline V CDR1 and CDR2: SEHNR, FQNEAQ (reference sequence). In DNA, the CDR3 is TGTGCCAGCAGCCGAGGGACAGGGGGCTTCGCTGAAGCTTTCTTT. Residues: CASSRGTGGFAEAFF.

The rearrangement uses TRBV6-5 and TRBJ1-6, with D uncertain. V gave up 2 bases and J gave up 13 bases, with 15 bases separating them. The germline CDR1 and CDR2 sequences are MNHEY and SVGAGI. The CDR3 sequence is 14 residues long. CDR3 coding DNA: TGTGCCAGCAGTTACGACGGGATCAGCCCTCCCCTCCACTTT. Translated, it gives CASSYDGISPPLHF.

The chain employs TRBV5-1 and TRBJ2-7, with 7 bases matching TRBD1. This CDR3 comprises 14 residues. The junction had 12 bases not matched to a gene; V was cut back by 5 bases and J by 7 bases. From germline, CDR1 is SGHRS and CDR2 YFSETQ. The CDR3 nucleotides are TGCGCCAGCAGTTCCTACAGGGGATCGGGAGAGCAGTACTTC. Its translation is CASSSYRGSGEQYF.

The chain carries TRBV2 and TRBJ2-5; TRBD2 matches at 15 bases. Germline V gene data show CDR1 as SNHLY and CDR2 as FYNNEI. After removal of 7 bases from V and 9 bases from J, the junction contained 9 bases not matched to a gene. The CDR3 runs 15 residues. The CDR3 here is CASNPRTSGGEAQYF. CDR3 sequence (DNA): TGTGCCAGCAACCCAAGGACTAGCGGGGGGGAGGCCCAGTACTTC.

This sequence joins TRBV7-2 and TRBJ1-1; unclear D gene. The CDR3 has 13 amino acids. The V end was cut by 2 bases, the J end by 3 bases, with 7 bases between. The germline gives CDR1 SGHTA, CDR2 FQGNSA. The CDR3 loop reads CASSLTVDTEAFF. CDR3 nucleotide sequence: TGTGCCAGCAGCTTAACTGTGGACACTGAAGCTTTCTTT.

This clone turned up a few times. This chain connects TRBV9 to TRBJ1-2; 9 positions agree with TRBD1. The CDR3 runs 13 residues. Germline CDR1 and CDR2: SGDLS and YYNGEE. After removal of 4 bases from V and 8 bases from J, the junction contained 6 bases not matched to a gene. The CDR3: CASSPRQGEGYTF. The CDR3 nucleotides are TGTGCCAGCAGCCCTAGACAGGGGGAAGGCTACACCTTC. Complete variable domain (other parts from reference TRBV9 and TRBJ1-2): DSGVTQTPKHLITATGQRVTLRCSPRSGDLSVYWYQQSLDQGLQFLIQYYNGEERAKGNILERFSAQQFPDLHSELNLSSLELGDSALYFCASSPRQGEGYTFGSGTRLTVV.

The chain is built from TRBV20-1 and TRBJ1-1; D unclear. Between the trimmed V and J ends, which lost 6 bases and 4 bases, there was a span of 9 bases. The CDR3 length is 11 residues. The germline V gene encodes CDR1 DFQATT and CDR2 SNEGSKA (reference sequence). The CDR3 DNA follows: TGCAGTGCCGGGTCGGGCACTGAAGCTTTCTTT. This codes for CSAGSGTEAFF.

In nucleotides, the CDR3 is TGTGCCACGCTGAGATCCGGGGGTAGCACAGATACGCAGTATTTT. Its translation is CATLRSGGSTDTQYF. The chain joins TRBV18 to TRBJ2-3; tentative D call: TRBD2 (6 bases). The CDR3 is 15 residues long. V was cut by 10 bases and J by 0 bases, with 17 bases left in between. The germline gives CDR1 KGHSH, CDR2 LQKENI.

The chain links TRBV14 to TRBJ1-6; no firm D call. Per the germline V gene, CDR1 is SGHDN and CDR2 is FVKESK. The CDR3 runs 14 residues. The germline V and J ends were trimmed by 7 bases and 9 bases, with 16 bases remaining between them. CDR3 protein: CASMVPQDGSPLHF. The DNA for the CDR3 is TGTGCCAGCATGGTTCCCCAGGATGGTTCACCCCTCCACTTT. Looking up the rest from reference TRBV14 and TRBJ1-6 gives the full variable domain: EAGVTQFPSHSVIEKGQTVTLRCDPISGHDNLYWYRRVMGKEIKFLLHFVKESKQDESGMPNNRFLAERTGGTYSTLKVQPAELEDSGVYFCASMVPQDGSPLHFGNGTRLTVT.

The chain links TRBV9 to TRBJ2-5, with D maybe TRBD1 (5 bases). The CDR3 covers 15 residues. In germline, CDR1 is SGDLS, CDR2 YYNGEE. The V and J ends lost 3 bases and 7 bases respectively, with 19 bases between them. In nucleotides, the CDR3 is TGTGCCAGCAGCGCCCGATCAAAAGGGGCCGGGACCCAGTACTTC. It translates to CASSARSKGAGTQYF.

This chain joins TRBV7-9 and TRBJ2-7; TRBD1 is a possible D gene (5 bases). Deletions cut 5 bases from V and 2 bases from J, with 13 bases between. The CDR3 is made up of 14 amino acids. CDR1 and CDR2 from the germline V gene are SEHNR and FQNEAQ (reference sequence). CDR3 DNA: TGTGCCAGCAGCATGTCGACAGTTACCTACGAGCAGTACTTC. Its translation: CASSMSTVTYEQYF.

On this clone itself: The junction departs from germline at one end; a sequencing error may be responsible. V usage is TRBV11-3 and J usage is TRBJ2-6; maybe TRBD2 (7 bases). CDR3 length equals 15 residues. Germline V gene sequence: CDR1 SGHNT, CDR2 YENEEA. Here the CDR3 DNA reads TGTGCCAGCAGCTTGGGGGGGCTCGGGGCCAACGGCCTGACTTTC. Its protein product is CASSLGGLGANGLTF.

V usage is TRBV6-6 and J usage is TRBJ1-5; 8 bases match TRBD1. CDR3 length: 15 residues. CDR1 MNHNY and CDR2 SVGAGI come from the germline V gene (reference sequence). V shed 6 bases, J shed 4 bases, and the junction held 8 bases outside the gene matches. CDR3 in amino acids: CASRPGQGENQPQHF. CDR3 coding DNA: TGTGCCAGCAGGCCCGGACAGGGTGAAAATCAGCCCCAGCATTTT.

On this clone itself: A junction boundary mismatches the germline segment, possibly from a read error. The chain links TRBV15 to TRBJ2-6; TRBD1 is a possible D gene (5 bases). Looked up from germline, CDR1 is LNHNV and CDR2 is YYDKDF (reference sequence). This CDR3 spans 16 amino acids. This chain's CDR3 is CATSRPISGGANGLTF. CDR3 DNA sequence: TGTGCCACCAGCAGACCCATTTCGGGTGGGGCCAACGGCCTGACTTTC.

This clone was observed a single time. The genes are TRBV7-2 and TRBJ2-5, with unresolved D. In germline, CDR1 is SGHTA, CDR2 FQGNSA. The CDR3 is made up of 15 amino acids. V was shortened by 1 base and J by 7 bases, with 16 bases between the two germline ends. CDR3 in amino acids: CASSLESVPGWTQYF. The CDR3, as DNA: TGTGCCAGCAGCTTAGAATCGGTCCCGGGTTGGACCCAGTACTTC.

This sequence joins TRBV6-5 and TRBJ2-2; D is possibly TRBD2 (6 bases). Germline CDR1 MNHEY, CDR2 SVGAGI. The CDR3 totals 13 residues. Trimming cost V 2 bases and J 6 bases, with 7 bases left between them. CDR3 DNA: TGTGCCAGCAGTTACCCGGGGGCCGGGGAGCTGTTTTTT. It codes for CASSYPGAGELFF.